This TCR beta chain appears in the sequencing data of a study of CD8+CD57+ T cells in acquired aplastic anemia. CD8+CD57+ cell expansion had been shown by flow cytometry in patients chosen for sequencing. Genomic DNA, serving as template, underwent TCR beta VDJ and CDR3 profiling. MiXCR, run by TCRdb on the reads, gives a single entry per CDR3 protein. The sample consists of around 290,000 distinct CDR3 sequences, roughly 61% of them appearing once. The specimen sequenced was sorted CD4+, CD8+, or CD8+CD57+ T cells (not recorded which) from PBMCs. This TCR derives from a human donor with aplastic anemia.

The CDR3 sequence is CASGPREGRTEAFF. CDR3 sequence (DNA): TGTGCCAGCGGCCCGCGGGAAGGGAGGACTGAAGCTTTCTTT. The rearrangement uses TRBV2 and TRBJ1-1; D is unresolved. V lost 8 bases and J 5 bases, leaving 18 bases between the germline ends. The length of the CDR3 is 14 residues. Germline-derived CDR1 and CDR2 are SNHLY and FYNNEI. The whole variable domain, filled in from reference TRBV2 and TRBJ1-1, reads EPEVTQTPSHQVTQMGQEVILRCVPISNHLYFYWYRQILGQKVEFLVSFYNNEISEKSEIFDDQFSVERPDGSNFTLKIRSTKLEDSAMYFCASGPREGRTEAFFGQGTRLTVV.